This T cell receptor beta chain was recovered during a study of shared clonotypes between healthy human individuals. Findings and limits, study-wide: For sorted subsets, rarefaction showed incomplete sequencing despite large depth.

From germline, CDR1 is SEHNR and CDR2 FQNEAQ (reference sequence). The CDR3 extends over 15 amino acids. The germline V and J ends were trimmed by 5 bases and 0 bases, with 12 bases remaining between them. This clone showed up just once. No antigen is known for it. Each subset's genomic DNA was shared equally among a number of immunoSEQ plates. On sorted subsets, replicate PCRs used 150 to 250 ng DNA, or 31,000 or so T cell genomes. Some clones are missing from TCRdb's copy, which holds only in-frame ones; the method was immunoSEQ multiplex PCR. There are 2 million to 2.5 million clones in the sample; 93% occur only once, and 0.36% lies in the top ten.

Sample: naive CD4+ T cells from PBMCs. The subset was: CD45RA+ positively selected. The source of this sequence is a man younger than 30 in good health. Some clones in this sample may be carry-over from other donors' samples. J is TRBJ2-3 and V is TRBV7-9; D remains unclear. CDR3 residues: CASSPGISSTDTQYF. CDR3 nucleotides: TGTGCCAGCAGCCCTGGGATTTCTAGCACAGATACGCAGTATTTT.